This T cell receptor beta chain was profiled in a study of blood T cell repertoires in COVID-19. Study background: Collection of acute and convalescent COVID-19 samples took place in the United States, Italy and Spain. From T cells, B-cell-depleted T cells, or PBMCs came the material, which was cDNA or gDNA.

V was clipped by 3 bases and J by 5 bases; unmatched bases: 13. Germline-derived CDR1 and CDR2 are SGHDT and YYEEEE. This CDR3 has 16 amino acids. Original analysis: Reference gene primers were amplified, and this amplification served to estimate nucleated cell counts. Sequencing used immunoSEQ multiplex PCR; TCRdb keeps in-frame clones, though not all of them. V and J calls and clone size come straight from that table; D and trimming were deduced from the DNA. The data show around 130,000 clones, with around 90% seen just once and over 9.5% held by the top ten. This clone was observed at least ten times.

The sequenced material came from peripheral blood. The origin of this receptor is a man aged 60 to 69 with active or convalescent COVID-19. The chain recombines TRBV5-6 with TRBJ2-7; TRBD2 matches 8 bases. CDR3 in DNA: TGTGCCAGCAGCTCTCTAGCGGGCGACTTCCAAGACGAGCAGTACTTC. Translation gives CASSSLAGDFQDEQYF.